These 20 T cell receptor beta chains originate from one sample sequenced in a study of shared clonotypes between healthy human individuals. The method was immunoSEQ multiplex PCR; TCRdb's version includes in-frame clones alone and lacks a portion of them. Of about 1.4 million clones listed, roughly 96% are singletons. Sequencing was performed on naive CD4+ T cells sorted from blood. The sample's subset: CD45RA+ positively selected. The receptors stem from a man aged 30 to 45 in good health.

J is TRBJ2-3 and V is TRBV29-1; unclear D gene. The CDR3 runs to 11 residues. Germline loops: CDR1 SQVTM, CDR2 ANQGSEA. V lost 3 bases, J lost 10 bases, and 11 bases lay in between. The CDR3 here is CSVDFSLAQYF. CDR3 in DNA: TGCAGCGTTGACTTCTCCCTTGCGCAGTATTTT.

This clone was seen only once. This chain joins TRBV5-1 and TRBJ1-4; tentative D call: TRBD1 (5 bases). V was cut by 2 bases and J by 6 bases, with 8 bases left in between. CDR3 length: 13 residues. Germline CDR1 SGHRS, CDR2 YFSETQ. CDR3 in DNA: TGCGCCAGCAGCTTTGTAGGGGATGAAAAACTGTTTTTT. It encodes CASSFVGDEKLFF.

A note on this clone: The identical CDR3 is also encoded by other nucleotide sequences in the sample. The chain links TRBV5-6 to TRBJ2-3; D uncertain. Germline V gene sequence: CDR1 SGHDT, CDR2 YYEEEE. Trimming stripped 2 bases from V and 1 base from J, with 8 bases between. CDR3 size: 14 residues. This chain's CDR3 is CASSLGVGTDTQYF. The CDR3 nucleotides read TGTGCCAGCAGCTTAGGTGTAGGCACAGATACGCAGTATTTT.

The CDR3 DNA sequence: TGTGCCAGCTCATTAGCCCGGGATCGTCCTACCGGGTACGAGCAGTACTTC. Protein: CASSLARDRPTGYEQYF. The rearrangement joins TRBV18 to TRBJ2-7; D might be TRBD2 (5 bases). The CDR3 contains 17 residues. Germline CDR1 reads KGHSH; CDR2 reads LQKENI. The V gene lost 5 bases and the J gene lost 4 bases, with 24 bases spanning the gap. Drawing the rest from reference TRBV18 and TRBJ2-7, the complete variable domain is NAGVMQNPRHLVRRRGQEARLRCSPMKGHSHVYWYRQLPEEGLKFMVYLQKENIIDESGMPKERFSAEFPKEGPSILRIQQVVRGDSAAYFCASSLARDRPTGYEQYFGPGTRLTVT.

The CDR3 region is CASSGGVYEQYF. Here the CDR3 DNA reads TGTGCCAGCAGTGGTGGCGTCTACGAGCAGTACTTC. The V gene is TRBV25-1, the J gene TRBJ2-7; D is unresolved. Germline V gene data show CDR1 as MGHDK and CDR2 as SYGVNS. Trimming shortened V by 4 bases and J by 3 bases, and 7 bases separated the two germline ends. The CDR3 covers 12 residues.

The CDR3 nucleotides read TGTGCCAGCAATTCGAAAATACCCTACGAGCAGTACTTC. Translating it yields CASNSKIPYEQYF. The chain couples TRBV28 to TRBJ2-7; D call uncertain. The CDR3 runs 13 residues. The V and J ends lost 7 bases and 2 bases respectively, with 12 bases between them. Per germline, CDR1 MDHEN and CDR2 SYDVKM.

This chain joins TRBV6-5 and TRBJ2-7; no reliable D call. This CDR3 is built from 16 residues. The ends were cut back, 2 bases at V and 3 bases at J, with 17 bases in the middle. Germline lookup yields CDR1 MNHEY and CDR2 SVGAGI. CDR3 residues: CASSYGSGLVNYEQYF. In DNA, the CDR3 is TGTGCCAGCAGTTACGGCTCAGGATTAGTCAACTACGAGCAGTACTTC.

The chain has TRBV2 and TRBJ1-2; 8 bases fit TRBD1. This CDR3 spans 13 amino acids. The germline gives CDR1 SNHLY, CDR2 FYNNEI. Unmatched junction bases numbered 5, after V lost 6 bases and J lost 5 bases. The CDR3 sequence: CASRGTGGYGYTF. The DNA for the CDR3 is TGTGCCAGCAGGGGGACAGGCGGATATGGCTACACCTTC.

A remark on this clone: The same CDR3 arises from other DNA sequences in this sample as well. This chain links TRBV18 with TRBJ1-5; D unclear. The CDR3 is 14 amino acids. V was clipped by 2 bases and J by 3 bases, with 8 bases between them. Germline assignment: CDR1 KGHSH and CDR2 LQKENI. The chain's CDR3 is CASSPVSVNQPQHF. In nucleotides, the CDR3 is TGTGCCAGCTCACCAGTGAGTGTCAATCAGCCCCAGCATTTT.

This clone was detected once. A read error may account for a junction end that differs from germline. The chain uses TRBV6-5 and TRBJ2-7; a possible D gene is TRBD1 (7 bases). CDR3 length equals 13 residues. Germline CDR1 MNHEY, CDR2 SVGAGI. The DNA of the CDR3 is TGTGCCAGCAGTTACCCGGGAGTGGGGACAGTGCACTTC. Amino acid sequence: CASSYPGVGTVHF.

This chain uses TRBV10-2 with TRBJ1-4; no firm D call. Germline assignment: CDR1 WSHSY and CDR2 SAAADI. The germline V and J ends were trimmed by 6 bases and 8 bases, with 13 bases remaining between them. The CDR3 is 13 residues long. This chain's CDR3 is CASSKFEWEKLFF. CDR3 DNA sequence: TGCGCCAGCAGCAAATTCGAATGGGAAAAACTGTTTTTT.

The gene calls are TRBV18 and TRBJ2-2; 9 bases map to TRBD2. There are 16 residues in the CDR3. V lost 3 bases to trimming and J lost 1 base; unmatched junction nucleotides: 3. Germline assignment: CDR1 KGHSH and CDR2 LQKENI. CDR3 bases: TGTGCCAGCTCACCCTGGACTAGCGAGAACACCGGGGAGCTGTTTTTT. It is translated as CASSPWTSENTGELFF.

The chain recombines TRBV7-3 with TRBJ1-2; possibly TRBD1 for D (5 bases). Trimming pared 0 bases from V and 6 bases from J, leaving 14 bases between. This CDR3 has 15 amino acids. Germline lookup yields CDR1 SGHTA and CDR2 FQGTGA. The CDR3 protein is CASSLTPEAGNGYTF. The CDR3 nucleotides read TGTGCCAGCAGCTTAACCCCGGAGGCAGGGAATGGCTACACCTTC.

This clone appeared a few times. This chain uses TRBV18 with TRBJ1-1; D is unresolved. The germline V gene encodes CDR1 KGHSH and CDR2 LQKENI. The CDR3 sequence is 12 residues long. Between the trimmed V and J ends, which lost 1 base and 6 bases, there was a span of 6 bases. Here the CDR3 reads CASSPLGAEAFF. CDR3 DNA: TGTGCCAGCTCACCACTTGGAGCTGAAGCTTTCTTT.

V usage is TRBV7-2 and J usage is TRBJ2-1, with 9 bases matching TRBD1. Germline loops: CDR1 SGHTA, CDR2 FQGNSA. V dropped 1 base and J dropped 9; count of bases not matched to a gene: 4. This CDR3 spans 14 amino acids. The CDR3 reads CASSLDRGLGEQFF. The DNA of the CDR3 is TGTGCCAGCAGCTTAGACAGGGGGCTTGGTGAGCAGTTCTTC.

The chain joins TRBV5-1 to TRBJ2-3; 7 nucleotides line up with TRBD1. CDR3 size: 16 residues. Germline values: CDR1 SGHRS, CDR2 YFSETQ. Trimming took 4 bases from V and 3 from J; bases not matched to a gene: 11. The CDR3 DNA follows: TGCGCCAGCAGCGAGGGGACAGACTCTACGACAGATACGCAGTATTTT. Its protein product is CASSEGTDSTTDTQYF.

The V gene is TRBV5-1, the J gene TRBJ2-3; 7 nucleotides line up with TRBD1. V dropped 1 base and J dropped 6; count of bases not matched to a gene: 11. The CDR3 has 16 amino acids. CDR1 SGHRS and CDR2 YFSETQ come from the germline V gene. The CDR3 loop is CASSLWAGGSADTQYF. The CDR3 DNA reads as TGCGCCAGCAGCTTGTGGGCAGGGGGATCCGCGGATACGCAGTATTTT.

CDR3 coding DNA: TGTGCCAGCACCCAGTTTGCAACTAATGAAAAACTGTTTTTT. As protein: CASTQFATNEKLFF. The J gene is TRBJ1-4, the V gene TRBV7-2; D call uncertain. Trimming removed 7 bases from V and 0 bases from J, with 9 bases in between. The length of the CDR3 is 14 residues. The V gene's germline CDR1 is SGHTA and CDR2 FQGNSA.

The chain uses TRBV11-2 and TRBJ2-1, with a tentative D call TRBD1 (5 bases). Deletions cut 5 bases from V and 4 bases from J, with 9 bases between. Germline CDR1 is SGHAT and CDR2 is FQNNGV. There are 13 residues in the CDR3. CDR3 sequence (DNA): TGTGCCAGCAGCCCGCGACAGTACAATGAGCAGTTCTTC. This codes for CASSPRQYNEQFF.

V is TRBV9 and J is TRBJ2-1, with D uncertain. This CDR3 is built from 17 residues. Germline CDR1 is SGDLS and CDR2 is YYNGEE. V gave up 0 bases and J gave up 8 bases, with 21 bases separating them. The CDR3 bases are TGTGCCAGCAGCGTAGCGCTAACAAGCTCCCGACGGGATGAGCAGTTCTTC. This translates into CASSVALTSSRRDEQFF. The complete variable domain, with remaining parts taken from reference TRBV9 and TRBJ2-1, reads DSGVTQTPKHLITATGQRVTLRCSPRSGDLSVYWYQQSLDQGLQFLIQYYNGEERAKGNILERFSAQQFPDLHSELNLSSLELGDSALYFCASSVALTSSRRDEQFFGPGTRLTVL.